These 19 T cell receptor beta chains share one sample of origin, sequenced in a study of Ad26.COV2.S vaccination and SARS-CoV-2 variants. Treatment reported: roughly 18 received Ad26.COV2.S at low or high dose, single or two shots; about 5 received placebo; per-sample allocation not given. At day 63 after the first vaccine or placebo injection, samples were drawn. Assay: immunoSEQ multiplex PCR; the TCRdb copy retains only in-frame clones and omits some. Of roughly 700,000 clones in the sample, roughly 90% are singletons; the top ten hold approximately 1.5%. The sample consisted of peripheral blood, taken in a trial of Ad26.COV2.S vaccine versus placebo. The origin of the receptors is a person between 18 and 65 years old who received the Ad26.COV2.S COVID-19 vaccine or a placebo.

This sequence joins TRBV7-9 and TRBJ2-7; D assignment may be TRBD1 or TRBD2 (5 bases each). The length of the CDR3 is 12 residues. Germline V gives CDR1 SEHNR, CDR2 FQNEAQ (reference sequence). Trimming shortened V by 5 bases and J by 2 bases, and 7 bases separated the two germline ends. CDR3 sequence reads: CASSVGAYEQYF. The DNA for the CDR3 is TGTGCCAGCAGCGTGGGGGCCTACGAGCAGTACTTC.

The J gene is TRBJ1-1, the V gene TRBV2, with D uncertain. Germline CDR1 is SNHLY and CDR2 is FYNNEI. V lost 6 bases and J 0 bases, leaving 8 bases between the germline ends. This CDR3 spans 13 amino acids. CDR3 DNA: TGTGCCAGCAGATTGAGGGTGAACACTGAAGCTTTCTTT. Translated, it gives CASRLRVNTEAFF.

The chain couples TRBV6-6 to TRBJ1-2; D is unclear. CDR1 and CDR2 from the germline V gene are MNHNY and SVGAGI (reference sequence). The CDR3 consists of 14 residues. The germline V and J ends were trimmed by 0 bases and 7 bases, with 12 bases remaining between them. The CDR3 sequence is CASSYSPDSGGYTF. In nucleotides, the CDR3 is TGTGCCAGCAGTTACTCACCGGACTCCGGTGGCTACACCTTC.

This chain's CDR3 is CASSLAVNEYNEQFF. The CDR3 DNA sequence: TGTGCCAGCAGCTTAGCGGTAAATGAGTACAATGAGCAGTTCTTC. This chain links TRBV7-2 with TRBJ2-1, with no clear D. The germline gives CDR1 SGHTA, CDR2 FQGNSA. The germline V and J ends were trimmed by 0 bases and 4 bases, with 10 bases remaining between them. The CDR3 is 15 residues long.

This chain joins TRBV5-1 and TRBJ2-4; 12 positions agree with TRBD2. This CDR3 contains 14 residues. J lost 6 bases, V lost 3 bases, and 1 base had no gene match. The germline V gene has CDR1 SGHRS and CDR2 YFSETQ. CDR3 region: CASSSLAGGNIQYF. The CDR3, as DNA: TGCGCCAGCAGCTCACTAGCGGGGGGAAACATTCAGTACTTC.

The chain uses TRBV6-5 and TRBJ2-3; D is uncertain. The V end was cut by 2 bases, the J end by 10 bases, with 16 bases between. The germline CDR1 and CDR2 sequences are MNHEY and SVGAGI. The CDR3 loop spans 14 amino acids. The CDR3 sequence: CASSYAPDQLAQYF. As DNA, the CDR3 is TGTGCCAGCAGTTACGCGCCGGATCAGCTCGCGCAGTATTTT.

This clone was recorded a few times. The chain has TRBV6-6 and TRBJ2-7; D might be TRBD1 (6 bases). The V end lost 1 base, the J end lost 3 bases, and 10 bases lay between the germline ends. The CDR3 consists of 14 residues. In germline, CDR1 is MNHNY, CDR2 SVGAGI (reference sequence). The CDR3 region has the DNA TGTGCCAGCAGTTACTGGGGACAAGTCTACGAGCAGTACTTC. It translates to CASSYWGQVYEQYF.

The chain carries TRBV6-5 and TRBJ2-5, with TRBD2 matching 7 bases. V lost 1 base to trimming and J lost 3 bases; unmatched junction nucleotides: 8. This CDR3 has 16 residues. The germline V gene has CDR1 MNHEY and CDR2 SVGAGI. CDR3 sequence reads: CASSYWGTGGKETQYF. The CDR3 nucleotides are TGTGCCAGCAGTTACTGGGGAACGGGGGGAAAAGAGACCCAGTACTTC.

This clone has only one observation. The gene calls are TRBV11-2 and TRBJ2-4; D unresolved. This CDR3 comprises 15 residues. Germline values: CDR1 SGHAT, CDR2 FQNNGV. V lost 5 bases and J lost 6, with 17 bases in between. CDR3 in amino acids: CASSPRETNLNIQYF. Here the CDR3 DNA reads TGTGCCAGCAGCCCTAGGGAAACTAACCTAAACATTCAGTACTTC.

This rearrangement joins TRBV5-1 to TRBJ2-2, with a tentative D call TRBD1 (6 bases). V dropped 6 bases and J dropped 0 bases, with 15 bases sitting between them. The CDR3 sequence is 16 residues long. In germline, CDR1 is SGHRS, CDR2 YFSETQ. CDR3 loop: CASKAPGTTNTGELFF. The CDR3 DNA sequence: TGCGCCAGCAAGGCCCCGGGGACAACGAACACCGGGGAGCTGTTTTTT.

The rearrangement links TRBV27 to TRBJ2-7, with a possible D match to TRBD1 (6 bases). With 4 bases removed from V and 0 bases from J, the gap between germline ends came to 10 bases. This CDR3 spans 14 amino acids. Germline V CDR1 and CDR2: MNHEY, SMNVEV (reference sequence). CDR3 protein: CASSSGTNSYEQYF. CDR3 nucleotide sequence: TGTGCCAGCAGTTCCGGGACAAACTCCTACGAGCAGTACTTC.

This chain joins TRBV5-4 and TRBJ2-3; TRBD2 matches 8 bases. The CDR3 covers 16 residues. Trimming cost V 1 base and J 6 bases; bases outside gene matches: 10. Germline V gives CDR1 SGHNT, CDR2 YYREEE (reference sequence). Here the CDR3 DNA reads TGTGCCAGCAGCTTGAGGTATCGCGGGGGGCGGGATACGCAGTATTTT. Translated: CASSLRYRGGRDTQYF.

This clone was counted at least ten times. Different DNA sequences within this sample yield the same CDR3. The CDR3 DNA reads TGTGCCAGCAGCCAGGTACTAGCGGGAGTAACCGGGGAGCTGTTTTTT. It yields the protein CASSQVLAGVTGELFF. The chain has TRBV4-2 and TRBJ2-2; 11 bases agree with TRBD2. Germline V gene sequence: CDR1 LGHNA, CDR2 YNFKEQ. Trimming at V came to 3 bases and at J to 5 bases, leaving 5 bases not matched to a gene. The CDR3 spans 16 residues.

CDR3 in amino acids: CATSRDLWGRDQTPGELFF. The CDR3 DNA reads TGTGCCACCAGCAGAGATCTATGGGGAAGGGACCAAACACCCGGGGAGCTGTTTTTT. This chain joins TRBV15 and TRBJ2-2; the D gene could be TRBD1 or TRBD2 (5 bases each). The CDR3 has 19 amino acids. Trimming pared 0 bases from V and 6 bases from J, leaving 23 bases between. Per the germline V gene, CDR1 is LNHNV and CDR2 is YYDKDF (reference sequence).

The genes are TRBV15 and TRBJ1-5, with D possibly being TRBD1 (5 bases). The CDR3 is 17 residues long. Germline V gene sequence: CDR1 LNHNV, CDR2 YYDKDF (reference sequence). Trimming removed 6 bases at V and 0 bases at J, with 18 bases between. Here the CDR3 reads CATRGGGGKNSNQPQHF. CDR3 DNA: TGTGCCACCAGGGGCGGCGGGGGGAAAAATAGCAATCAGCCCCAGCATTTT.

CDR3: CAWSKTFGLAGWQFF. The DNA of the CDR3 is TGTGCCTGGAGTAAAACCTTCGGACTAGCGGGTTGGCAGTTCTTC. This chain connects TRBV30 to TRBJ2-1, with TRBD2 matching 11 bases. This CDR3 contains 15 residues. V shed 2 bases and J 12 bases; nucleotides not matched to a gene: 12. Germline-derived CDR1 and CDR2 are GTSNPN and SVGIG (reference sequence).

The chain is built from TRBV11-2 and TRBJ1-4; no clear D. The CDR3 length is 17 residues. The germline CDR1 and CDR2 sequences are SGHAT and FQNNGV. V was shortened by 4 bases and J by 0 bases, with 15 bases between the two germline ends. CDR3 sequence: CASSWGYGPTTNEKLFF. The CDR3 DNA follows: TGTGCCAGCAGCTGGGGTTACGGGCCGACAACTAATGAAAAACTGTTTTTT.

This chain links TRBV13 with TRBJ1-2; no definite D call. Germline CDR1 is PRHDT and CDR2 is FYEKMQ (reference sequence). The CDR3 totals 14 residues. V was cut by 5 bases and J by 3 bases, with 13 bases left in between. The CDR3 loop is CASSRTRSDYGYTF. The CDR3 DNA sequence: TGTGCCAGCAGCCGAACCAGATCCGACTATGGCTACACCTTC.

The CDR3 DNA reads TGTGCCAGCAGTTTCGGGTTAGCGGGGGTCAACACCGGGGAGCTGTTTTTT. It codes for CASSFGLAGVNTGELFF. This sequence joins TRBV27 and TRBJ2-2, with 9 bases that match TRBD2. CDR1 and CDR2 (germline): MNHEY, SMNVEV (reference sequence). Unmatched junction bases numbered 7, after V lost 3 bases and J lost 2 bases. This CDR3 has 17 residues.